This T cell receptor (beta chain) was recorded in a study of molecular identifiers for immune sequencing clone quantification. Previously described methods and listed TCR primers were used for bulk TCR libraries. Via MiXCR, TCRdb re-called the PCR reads, giving one row per CDR3 protein. The sample holds more than 250,000 distinct CDR3 sequences, over 20% seen once. Naive CD8 libraries were made from around 20,000 to 1,000,000 sorted cells, and they used 10%, 30% or 50% RNA. V trimming: 6 bases; J trimming: 0 bases; junction bases outside the gene matches: 10. Germline CDR1 SGHRS, CDR2 YFSETQ. This CDR3 is built from 17 residues. This clonotype was picked up many times.

This sequence was found in a human donor in good health. Some libraries in this study had Jurkat cell RNA spiked in. J is TRBJ2-2 and V is TRBV5-1, with 8 nucleotides matching TRBD2. Sequences were obtained from naive CD8+ T cells from blood, with Jurkat cell RNA spiked in. Subset here: FACS-sorted CD8+CD4-CCR7+CD45RA+ naive T cells. CDR3 sequence reads: CASKLADPNPNTGELFF. The DNA for the CDR3 is TGCGCCAGCAAACTAGCGGACCCAAACCCGAACACCGGGGAGCTGTTTTTT.